This TCR beta chain derives from a study of vaccination and CD4 T cells after COVID-19. Study context: The stimulating agents, overlapping spike peptides, came from SARS-CoV-2, HCoV-NL63, HCoV-OC43 and HCoV-229E.

Study findings and constraints: Convalescent patients saw a median about 90% of their reactive clones show up only after vaccination.

This clonotype was detected a few times. The antigen is unknown. The Oncomine TCR Beta short-read assay was applied to DNA of cultured CD4+ T cells. MiXCR, applied by TCRdb to the PCR reads, yields one record per CDR3 protein. The repertoire holds about 20,000 distinct CDR3 sequences, with 67% as singletons. Germline CDR1 reads DFQATT; CDR2 reads SNEGSKA (reference sequence). Trimming pared 3 bases from V and 14 bases from J, leaving 23 bases between. This CDR3 contains 15 residues. Treatment reported: approximately 9-day PBMC culture with coronavirus spike peptide pools or control peptides (ViraFEST assay). ViraFEST relied on peptide pools to expand antigen-specific T cells; the TCRs were sequenced afterward.

The origin of this receptor is a human donor who had recovered from COVID-19. V gene TRBV20-1 combines with J gene TRBJ1-6, with D possibly matching TRBD1 (5 bases). Sequencing was performed on CD4+ T cells from blood, cultured in vitro. CDR3 coding DNA: TGCAGTGCTAGTCGAGGAAGGGGTCTTAATTCGGCCCTCCACTTT. Translating gives CSASRGRGLNSALHF.